This record covers a single T cell receptor beta chain. The target antigen is unknown. The sample is drawn from a study of identifying expanded T cells in peripheral blood. The study's findings and limits: Over about two and four weeks, about 15 and 19 clones changed, versus approximately 1.1 between replicates. Across healthy donors, higher total template counts meant significantly greater roughly 2-week count variance.

Healthy donors had no documented immune events, such as infections, while sampled. Sequencing used immunoSEQ multiplex PCR; TCRdb keeps in-frame clones, though not all of them. The data show roughly 90,000 clones, roughly 85% seen once. The TCR originated in a person aged 18 to 75 in good health. The sequencing sample was made of blood.

CDR3 protein: CASSQGPGSGNTIYF. The CDR3 coding sequence is TGCGCCAGCAGCCAAGGTCCCGGCTCTGGAAACACCATATATTTT. This rearrangement joins TRBV4-3 to TRBJ1-3; D gene ambiguous. This CDR3 contains 15 residues. Germline CDR1 is LGHNA and CDR2 is YSLEER. Trimming removed 1 base at V and 0 bases at J, with 7 bases between.